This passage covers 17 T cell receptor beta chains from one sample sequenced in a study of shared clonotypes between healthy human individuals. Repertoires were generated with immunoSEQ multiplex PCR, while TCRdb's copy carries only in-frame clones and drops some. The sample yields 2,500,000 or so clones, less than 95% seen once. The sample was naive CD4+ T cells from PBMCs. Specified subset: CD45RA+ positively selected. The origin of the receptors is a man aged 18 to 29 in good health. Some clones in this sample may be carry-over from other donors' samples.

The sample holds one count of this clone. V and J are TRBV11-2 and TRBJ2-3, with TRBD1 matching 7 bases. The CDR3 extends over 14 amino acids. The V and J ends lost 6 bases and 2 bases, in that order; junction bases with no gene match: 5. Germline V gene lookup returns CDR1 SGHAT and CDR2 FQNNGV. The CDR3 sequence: CASRLGQYTDTQYF. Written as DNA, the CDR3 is TGTGCCAGCAGACTGGGACAGTACACAGATACGCAGTATTTT.

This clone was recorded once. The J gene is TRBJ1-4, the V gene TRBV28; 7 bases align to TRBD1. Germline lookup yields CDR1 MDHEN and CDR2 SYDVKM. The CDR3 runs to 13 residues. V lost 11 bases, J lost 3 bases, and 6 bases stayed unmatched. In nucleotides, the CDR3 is TGTGCCGGCAAAGGGGGCCCTAATGAAAAACTGTTTTTT. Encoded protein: CAGKGGPNEKLFF.

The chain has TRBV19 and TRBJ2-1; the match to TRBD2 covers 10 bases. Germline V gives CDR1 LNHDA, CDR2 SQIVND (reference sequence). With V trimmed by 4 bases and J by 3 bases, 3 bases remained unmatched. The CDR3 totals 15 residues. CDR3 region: CASSRSGRVYNEQFF. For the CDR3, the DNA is TGTGCCAGTAGTAGGAGCGGGAGGGTCTACAATGAGCAGTTCTTC.

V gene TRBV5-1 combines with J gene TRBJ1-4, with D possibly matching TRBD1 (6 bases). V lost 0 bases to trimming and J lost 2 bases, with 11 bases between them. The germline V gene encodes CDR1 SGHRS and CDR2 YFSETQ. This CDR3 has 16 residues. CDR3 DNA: TGCGCCAGCAGCTTGGGGGCCGGACAGACTAATGAAAAACTGTTTTTT. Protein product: CASSLGAGQTNEKLFF.

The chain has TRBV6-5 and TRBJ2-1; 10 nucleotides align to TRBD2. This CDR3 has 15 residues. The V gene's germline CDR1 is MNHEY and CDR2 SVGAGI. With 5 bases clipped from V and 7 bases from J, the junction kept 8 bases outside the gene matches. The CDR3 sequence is CASSPQREGFNEQFF. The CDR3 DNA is TGTGCCAGCAGTCCGCAGCGGGAGGGATTTAATGAGCAGTTCTTC.

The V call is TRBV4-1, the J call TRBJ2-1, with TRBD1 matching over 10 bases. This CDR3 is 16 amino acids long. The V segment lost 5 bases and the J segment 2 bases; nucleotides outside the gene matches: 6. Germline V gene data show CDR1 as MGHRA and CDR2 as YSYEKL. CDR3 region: CASSLTGTGAYNEQFF. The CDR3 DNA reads TGCGCCAGCAGCTTAACCGGGACAGGGGCCTACAATGAGCAGTTCTTC.

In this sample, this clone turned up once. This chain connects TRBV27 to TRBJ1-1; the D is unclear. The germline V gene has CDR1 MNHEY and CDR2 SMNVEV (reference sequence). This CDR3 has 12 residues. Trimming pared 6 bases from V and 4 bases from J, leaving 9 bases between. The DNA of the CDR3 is TGTGCCAGCAGCTCCTGGGGCACTGAAGCTTTCTTT. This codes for CASSSWGTEAFF.

The CDR3 spells CASRRESLGELFF. The CDR3 nucleotides read TGTGCCAGCAGACGGGAGTCCCTCGGGGAGCTGTTTTTT. The chain employs TRBV6-1 and TRBJ2-2; possible D gene TRBD2, 6 bases. V lost 6 bases and J 7 bases, leaving 12 bases between the germline ends. The germline gives CDR1 MNHNS, CDR2 SASEGT. There are 13 residues in the CDR3.

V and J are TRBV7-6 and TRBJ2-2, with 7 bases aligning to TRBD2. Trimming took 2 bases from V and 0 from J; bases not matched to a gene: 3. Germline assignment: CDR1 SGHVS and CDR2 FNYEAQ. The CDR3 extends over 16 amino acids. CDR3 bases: TGTGCCAGCAGCTTAATGCTAGCGGCGAACACCGGGGAGCTGTTTTTT. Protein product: CASSLMLAANTGELFF.

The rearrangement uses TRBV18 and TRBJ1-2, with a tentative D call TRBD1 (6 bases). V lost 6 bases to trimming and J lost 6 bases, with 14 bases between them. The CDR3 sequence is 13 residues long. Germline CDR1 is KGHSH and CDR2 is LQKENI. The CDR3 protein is CASSPVGGDGYTF. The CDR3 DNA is TGTGCCAGCTCCCCCGTAGGGGGAGATGGCTACACCTTC.

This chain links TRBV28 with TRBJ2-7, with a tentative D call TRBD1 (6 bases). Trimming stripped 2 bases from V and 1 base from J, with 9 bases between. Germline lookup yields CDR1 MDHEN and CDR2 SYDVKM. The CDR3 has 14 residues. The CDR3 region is CASSLVDSSYEQYF. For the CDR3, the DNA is TGTGCCAGCAGTTTAGTGGACAGTTCCTACGAGCAGTACTTC.

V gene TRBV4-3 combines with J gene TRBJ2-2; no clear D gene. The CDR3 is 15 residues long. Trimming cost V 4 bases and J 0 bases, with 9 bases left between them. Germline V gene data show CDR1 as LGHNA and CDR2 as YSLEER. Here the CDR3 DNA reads TGCGCCAGCAGCCTGGAGCCAGCGAACACCGGGGAGCTGTTTTTT. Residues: CASSLEPANTGELFF.

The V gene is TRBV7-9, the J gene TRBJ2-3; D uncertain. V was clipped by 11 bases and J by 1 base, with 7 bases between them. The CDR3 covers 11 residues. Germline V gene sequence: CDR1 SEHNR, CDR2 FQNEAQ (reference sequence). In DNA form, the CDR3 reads TGTGCCGGTGCAGGCACAGATACGCAGTATTTT. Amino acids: CAGAGTDTQYF.

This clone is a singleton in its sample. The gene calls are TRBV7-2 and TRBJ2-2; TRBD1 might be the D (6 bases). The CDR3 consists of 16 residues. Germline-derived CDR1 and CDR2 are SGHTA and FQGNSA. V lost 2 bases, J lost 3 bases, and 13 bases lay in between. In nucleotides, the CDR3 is TGTGCCAGCAGCTTATTAACGGCAGGGGACACCGGGGAGCTGTTTTTT. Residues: CASSLLTAGDTGELFF.

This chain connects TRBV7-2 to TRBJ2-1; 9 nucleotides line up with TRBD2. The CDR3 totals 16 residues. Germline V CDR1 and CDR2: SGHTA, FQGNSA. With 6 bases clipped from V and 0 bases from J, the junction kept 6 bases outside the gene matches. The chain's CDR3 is CASSTSGSSSYNEQFF. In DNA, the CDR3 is TGTGCCAGCAGTACTAGCGGGTCGAGCTCCTACAATGAGCAGTTCTTC.

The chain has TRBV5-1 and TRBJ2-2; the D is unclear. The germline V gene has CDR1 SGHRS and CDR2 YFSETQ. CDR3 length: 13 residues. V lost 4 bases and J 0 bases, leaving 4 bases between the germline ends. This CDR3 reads CASSPANTGELFF. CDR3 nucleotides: TGCGCCAGCAGCCCCGCGAACACCGGGGAGCTGTTTTTT.

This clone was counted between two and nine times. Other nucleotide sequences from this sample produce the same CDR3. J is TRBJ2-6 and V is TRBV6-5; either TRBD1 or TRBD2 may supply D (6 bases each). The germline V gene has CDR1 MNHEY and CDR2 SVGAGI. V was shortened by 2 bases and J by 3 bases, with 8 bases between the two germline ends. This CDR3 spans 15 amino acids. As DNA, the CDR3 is TGTGCCAGCAGTTACGGGGGGCTTGGGGCCAACGTCCTGACTTTC. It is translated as CASSYGGLGANVLTF.